These 3 T cell receptor beta chains share one sample of origin, sequenced in a study of T cell repertoires in cytomegalovirus infection. TCRdb redid the calling of the reads with MiXCR, one entry per CDR3 protein. Among a few hundred thousand distinct CDR3 sequences, approximately 15% were seen once, and the ten largest hold roughly 45%. The source material was CD8+ T cells from PBMCs. Receptor source: a human donor in good health (CMV status not recorded). Some clones in this sample may be carry-over from other donors' samples.

There are a few counts of this clonotype. The chain joins TRBV7-9 to TRBJ1-2, with a possible D match to TRBD1 (5 bases). The V end was cut by 4 bases, the J end by 3 bases, with 15 bases between. CDR3 length: 15 residues. The germline gives CDR1 SEHNR, CDR2 FQNEAQ (reference sequence). The CDR3 bases are TGTGCCAGCAGCTCCGAGTTGTGGGGGGACTATGGCTACACCTTC. Its translation is CASSSELWGDYGYTF.

The sample holds many counts of this clonotype. The V call is TRBV12-3 or TRBV12-4, the J call TRBJ1-1; 10 bases agree with TRBD1. This CDR3 comprises 13 residues. V lost 5 bases and J lost 10; bases outside the gene matches: 7. CDR3 loop: CASSLRDRGIAFF. DNA of the CDR3: TGTGCCAGCAGTCTCCGGGACAGGGGAATAGCTTTCTTT.

The chain combines TRBV12-3 or TRBV12-4 with TRBJ2-1; D is undetermined. Trimming stripped 4 bases from V and 2 bases from J, with 15 bases between. This CDR3 comprises 16 residues. CDR3 DNA: TGTGCCAGCAGTTCCCTCGTTAGGCTCACCTACAATGAGCAGTTCTTC. As protein: CASSSLVRLTYNEQFF.